This TCR beta chain was documented in a study of cytomegalovirus exposure and HLA in healthy donors. The study's findings and limits: Immune exposure was documented only through CMV serostatus. Analysis performed later found 16,000 or so TCR beta sequences associated with HLA alleles at 0.05 false discovery rate. Analysis was carried out at a later point, and it linked a missense DCLRE1C variant to TCR beta V- and J-gene trimming.

Amplification used 60 Vbeta primers and 13 Jbeta primers. Here immunoSEQ multiplex PCR was the method, and the copy in TCRdb shows in-frame clones only, minus some. The profile shows more than 85,000 clones, less than 10% of them singletons. The CDR3 runs to 15 residues. The V segment lost 2 bases and the J segment 7 bases; nucleotides outside the gene matches: 6. Germline CDR1 reads LNHDA; CDR2 reads SQIVND (reference sequence). This clone has a handful of counts. The antigen is unknown. The sequenced sample consisted of PBMCs. The sequence derives from a man aged 45-65 years in good health and CMV-seropositive. The gene calls are TRBV19 and TRBJ2-2, with 8 positions matching TRBD1. This chain's CDR3 is CASSILQGAGGELFF. The DNA for the CDR3 is TGTGCCAGTAGTATACTCCAGGGGGCTGGCGGGGAGCTGTTTTTT.